The entry that follows covers one TCR beta chain sequence. The target of this receptor is not known. The record has no base qualities; no much larger clone is one base away. The CDR3 holds 16 amino acids from the cysteine to the phenylalanine. The read is trimmed to its CDR3 DNA, 48 bases read in frame from base 1. The junction shows trimming of 0 bases on V and 0 bases on J, plus 9 bases between the germline ends. The germline V gene supplies CDR1 SGHRS and CDR2 YFSETQ. Libraries came from the immunoSEQ multiplex PCR assay. This immuneACCESS table, as held by TCRdb, lists in-frame sequences with V and J called but not all clones. Of the missing ones, under half trace to an unresolved V gene in checked studies; the others have no known cause. This sample lists around 80,000 clones; roughly nine tenths were detected once. Roughly 0.4% of the sample comes from the top ten. The sample originates from a study of technical replicates of blood from several donors (TCRdb year 2017).

Specimen: T cells isolated from PBMCs. The chain employs TRBV5-1 and TRBJ1-4; matching of 5 bases hints at TRBD1 as the D gene. The TCR originated in a human donor in good health. The encoded CDR3 is CASSLGGSSTNEKLFF. The sequenced DNA is TGCGCCAGCAGCTTGGGGGGCTCTTCAACTAATGAAAAACTGTTTTTT.